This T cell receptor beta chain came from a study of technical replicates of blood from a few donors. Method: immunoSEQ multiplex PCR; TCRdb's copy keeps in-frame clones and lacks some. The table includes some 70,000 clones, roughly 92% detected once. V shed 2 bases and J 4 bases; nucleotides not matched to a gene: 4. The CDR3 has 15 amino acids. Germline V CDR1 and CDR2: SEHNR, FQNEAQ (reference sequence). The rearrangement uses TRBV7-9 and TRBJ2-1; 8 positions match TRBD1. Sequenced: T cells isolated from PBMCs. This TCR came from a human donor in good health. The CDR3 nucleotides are TGTGCCAGCAGCTTACAGGGGGCAGCGTACAATGAGCAGTTCTTC. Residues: CASSLQGAAYNEQFF. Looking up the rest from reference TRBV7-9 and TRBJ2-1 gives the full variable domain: DTGVSQNPRHKITKRGQNVTFRCDPISEHNRLYWYRQTLGQGPEFLTYFQNEAQLEKSRLLSDRFSAERPKGSFSTLEIQRTEQGDSAMYLCASSLQGAAYNEQFFGPGTRLTVL.